Following are 21 T cell receptor beta chains from one sample sequenced in a study of cytomegalovirus exposure and HLA in healthy donors (dated by TCRdb to about 2017). Libraries were built with the immunoSEQ multiplex PCR assay. Here the immuneACCESS table is served through TCRdb, limited to in-frame sequences with V and J called. Missing clones are a known gap in these copies; in checked studies unresolved V genes cover under half, and the rest lacks a known reason. Present in this sample are roughly 60,000 clones, about 91% of which were seen just once. Over 1% of the sample rests with the top ten. The sample was PBMCs. The receptor set was obtained from a woman in her late teens or twenties in good health and CMV-seronegative.

This clone was detected only once. The V gene is TRBV5-8, the J gene TRBJ2-7, with D possibly being TRBD1 (6 bases). Trimming left V 1 base short and J 4 bases short, with 27 bases between. The CDR3 is 19 amino acids. Germline V gene sequence: CDR1 SGHTS, CDR2 YDEGEE. The CDR3 spells CASSLKRQAWGAGEYEQYF. The CDR3 DNA reads as TGTGCCAGCAGCTTGAAACGACAGGCGTGGGGCGCCGGCGAATACGAGCAGTACTTC.

This clone came up once. V and J are TRBV6-1 and TRBJ2-7, with 7 bases fitting TRBD1. Germline V lookup: CDR1 MNHNS, CDR2 SASEGT. The CDR3 is 15 amino acids. V lost 2 bases, J lost 1 base, and 5 bases stayed unmatched. The DNA of the CDR3 is TGTGCCAGCAGTGAAAGGTACAGGGGTTCCTACGAGCAGTACTTC. Encoded protein: CASSERYRGSYEQYF.

The chain is built from TRBV7-2 and TRBJ1-1; possible D gene TRBD1, 5 bases. This CDR3 region has 17 residues. V lost 2 bases, J lost 2 bases, and 18 bases lay in between. In germline, CDR1 is SGHTA, CDR2 FQGNSA. The CDR3 spells CASSLRVQTVLNTEAFF. CDR3 bases: TGTGCCAGCAGCTTACGGGTCCAGACAGTTCTTAACACTGAAGCTTTCTTT.

V gene TRBV28 combines with J gene TRBJ1-2, with D possibly being TRBD1 (5 bases). The CDR3 spans 13 residues. Trimming pared 6 bases from V and 8 bases from J, leaving 16 bases between. The germline V gene encodes CDR1 MDHEN and CDR2 SYDVKM. Written as DNA, the CDR3 is TGTGCCAGCAGCCGACTTCAGGGATTGGGCTACACCTTC. Its protein is CASSRLQGLGYTF.

The chain couples TRBV9 to TRBJ2-1; TRBD2 matches 7 bases. J gave up 6 bases and V 4 bases, and 16 bases lay outside the gene matches. This CDR3 has 17 residues. Germline V gives CDR1 SGDLS, CDR2 YYNGEE. CDR3 in amino acids: CASSSHPASGGVNEQFF. The CDR3 coding sequence is TGTGCCAGCAGCTCACACCCTGCTAGCGGAGGGGTCAATGAGCAGTTCTTC.

Only one count was recorded for this clone. V is TRBV2 and J is TRBJ2-3, with 12 nucleotides matching TRBD2. V gave up 4 bases and J gave up 7 bases; unmatched junction bases: 9. CDR1 and CDR2 (germline): SNHLY, FYNNEI. The CDR3 is 16 residues long. The CDR3 DNA is TGTGCCAGCAGTGGAGGACTAGCGGGGCGCTCAAATACGCAGTATTTT. Translating gives CASSGGLAGRSNTQYF.

The V and J genes are TRBV10-1 and TRBJ1-4; D remains ambiguous. The germline V and J ends were trimmed by 3 bases and 0 bases, with 8 bases remaining between them. Germline values: CDR1 WNHNN, CDR2 SYGVQD (reference sequence). This CDR3 has 15 residues. CDR3 sequence reads: CASSEIAPTNEKLFF. For the CDR3, the DNA is TGCGCCAGCAGTGAAATAGCCCCAACTAATGAAAAACTGTTTTTT.

This sequence joins TRBV6-5 and TRBJ1-1; D might be TRBD1 (5 bases). Germline V gene lookup returns CDR1 MNHEY and CDR2 SVGAGI. The CDR3 length is 14 residues. V lost 3 bases, J lost 0 bases, and 8 bases lay in between. CDR3 DNA: TGTGCCAGCAGTTATGGGGGGATGAACACTGAAGCTTTCTTT. It yields the protein CASSYGGMNTEAFF.

This clone was recorded a few times. V is TRBV6-1 and J is TRBJ2-3; 13 positions match TRBD2. There are 15 residues in the CDR3. Germline trimming cut 6 bases from V and 4 bases from J; bases unmatched to any gene: 4. From germline, CDR1 is MNHNS and CDR2 SASEGT. CDR3: CASRELAGGPDTQYF. CDR3 bases: TGTGCCAGCAGAGAACTAGCGGGGGGGCCAGATACGCAGTATTTT.

CDR3 coding DNA: TGTGCCAGCAGTCCCTTCGCCCCGGGACAGGGATCAGATACGCAGTATTTT. Protein sequence: CASSPFAPGQGSDTQYF. The rearrangement joins TRBV28 to TRBJ2-3, with TRBD1 matching over 9 bases. J was trimmed by 4 bases and V by 5 bases; bases with no gene match: 13. This CDR3 has 17 residues. Germline CDR1 and CDR2: MDHEN and SYDVKM.

The genes are TRBV21-1 and TRBJ1-2; the D call TRBD1 from the table was never checked on the DNA. TRBV21-1 is a listed pseudogene. The CDR3 runs 22 residues. The CDR3: CASSKKKCQSPTGEAANYGYTF. Here the CDR3 DNA reads TGTGCCAGCAGCAAAAAAAAATGCCAGAGCCCGACAGGGGAGGCGGCCAACTATGGCTACACCTTC.

This sequence joins TRBV5-6 and TRBJ1-3; D gene unclear. The CDR3 sequence is 15 residues long. Germline CDR1 and CDR2: SGHDT and YYEEEE. V lost 1 base to trimming and J lost 5 bases, with 13 bases between them. The CDR3 loop is CASSLQEATRNTIYF. CDR3 DNA sequence: TGTGCCAGCAGCTTGCAGGAAGCAACGAGAAACACCATATATTTT.

The chain links TRBV27 to TRBJ2-1, with D uncertain. The V end was cut by 5 bases, the J end by 1 base, with 9 bases between. This CDR3 has 14 amino acids. In germline, CDR1 is MNHEY, CDR2 SMNVEV (reference sequence). CDR3 loop: CASSPRISYNEQFF. The CDR3 nucleotides are TGTGCCAGCAGTCCCAGGATTTCCTACAATGAGCAGTTCTTC.

The chain couples TRBV19 to TRBJ1-1; a possible D gene is TRBD1 (6 bases). Germline V lookup: CDR1 LNHDA, CDR2 SQIVND (reference sequence). Trimming pared 7 bases from V and 8 bases from J, leaving 14 bases between. This CDR3 region has 12 residues. As DNA, the CDR3 is TGTGCCAGTATCAGGGGTTTACGCGAAGCTTTCTTT. It specifies CASIRGLREAFF.

This chain links TRBV18 with TRBJ2-7, with D maybe TRBD1 (5 bases). Germline CDR1 is KGHSH and CDR2 is LQKENI. The CDR3 is 14 residues long. The V end lost 1 base, the J end lost 0 bases, and 7 bases lay between the germline ends. The CDR3 sequence is CASSPRQGSYEQYF. CDR3 coding DNA: TGTGCCAGCTCACCACGCCAGGGCTCCTACGAGCAGTACTTC.

This rearrangement joins TRBV18 to TRBJ2-3; the D gene is possibly TRBD1 (7 bases). Between the trimmed V and J ends, which lost 6 bases and 0 bases, there was a span of 13 bases. Per germline, CDR1 KGHSH and CDR2 LQKENI. The CDR3 loop spans 15 amino acids. CDR3 amino acids: CASSPRGASTDTQYF. The CDR3 region has the DNA TGTGCCAGCTCTCCCAGGGGGGCTAGCACAGATACGCAGTATTTT.

J is TRBJ2-7 and V is TRBV18; unclear D gene. Germline V CDR1 and CDR2: KGHSH, LQKENI. The CDR3 sequence is 14 residues long. Trimming removed 1 base from V and 5 bases from J, with 12 bases in between. The CDR3 DNA follows: TGTGCCAGCTCACCACGATCAGACAAAGACGAGCAGTACTTC. Protein sequence: CASSPRSDKDEQYF.

The CDR3 DNA is TGTGCCAGCCGACAGGTAGGGGGCTACGAGCAGTACTTC. Protein product: CASRQVGGYEQYF. The J gene is TRBJ2-7, the V gene TRBV2, with a weak D call TRBD1 (6 bases). The CDR3 has 13 amino acids. V lost 8 bases to trimming and J lost 3 bases, with 14 bases between them. Germline V CDR1 and CDR2: SNHLY, FYNNEI.

The genes are TRBV6-5 and TRBJ1-1; no firm D call. Germline CDR1 and CDR2: MNHEY and SVGAGI. The V gene lost 2 bases and the J gene lost 11 bases, with 24 bases spanning the gap. The CDR3 spans 16 residues. Written as DNA, the CDR3 is TGTGCCAGCAGTTACCAGTCACCTGGACTATCCCCAAAGGCTTTCTTT. Translated: CASSYQSPGLSPKAFF.

This clone appeared once. The chain combines TRBV28 with TRBJ1-5; tentative D call: TRBD1 (6 bases). V gave up 6 bases and J gave up 4 bases, with 19 bases separating them. Per the germline V gene, CDR1 is MDHEN and CDR2 is SYDVKM. The CDR3 extends over 16 amino acids. CDR3 loop: CASRRYTGQKNQPQHF. CDR3 sequence (DNA): TGTGCCAGCAGACGCTACACGGGACAAAAAAATCAGCCCCAGCATTTT.

The chain employs TRBV28 and TRBJ1-2, with TRBD1 identical over 7 bases. This CDR3 spans 11 amino acids. V gave up 4 bases and J gave up 10 bases; unmatched junction bases: 3. Germline V gives CDR1 MDHEN, CDR2 SYDVKM. The CDR3 is CASSYRGPYTF. DNA of the CDR3: TGTGCCAGCAGTTACAGGGGTCCCTACACCTTC.